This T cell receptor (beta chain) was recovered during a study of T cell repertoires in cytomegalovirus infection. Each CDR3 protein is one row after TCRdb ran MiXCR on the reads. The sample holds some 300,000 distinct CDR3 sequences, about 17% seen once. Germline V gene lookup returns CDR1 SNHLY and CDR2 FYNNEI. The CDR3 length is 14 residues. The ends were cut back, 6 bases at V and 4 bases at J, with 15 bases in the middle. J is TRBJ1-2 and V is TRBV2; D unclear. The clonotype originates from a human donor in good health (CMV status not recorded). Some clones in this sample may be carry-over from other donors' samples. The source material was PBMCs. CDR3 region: CASSESGEVYGYTF. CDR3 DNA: TGTGCCAGCAGCGAAAGTGGGGAGGTCTATGGCTACACCTTC.